This T cell receptor (beta chain) derives from a study of cytomegalovirus exposure and HLA in healthy donors. Whole-study results and caveats: The study put 150 or so TCR beta chains on its list as cytomegalovirus-associated.

Healthy bone marrow donors made up the donors. While unrecorded immune exposures were likely, the donors were nominally healthy when sampled. With regard to this clone: What it recognizes is unknown.

13 Jbeta primers and 60 Vbeta primers were used for the PCR. The protocol was immunoSEQ multiplex PCR, while the TCRdb copy is restricted to in-frame clones and leaves out a portion. The sample carries fewer than 250,000 clones, 65% to 75% recorded once. The sequencing sample was made of PBMCs. The receptor's source is a man aged 25-40 years in good health and CMV-seropositive.

This CDR3 reads CASQEATEAFF. The CDR3, as DNA: TGTGCCTCCCAGGAGGCAACTGAAGCTTTCTTT. V and J are TRBV30 and TRBJ1-1; the D is unclear. CDR3 length: 11 residues. Per the germline V gene, CDR1 is GTSNPN and CDR2 is SVGIG (reference sequence). The V end was cut by 7 bases, the J end by 5 bases, with 11 bases between.